This T cell receptor beta chain was recovered during a study of Ad26.COV2.S vaccination and SARS-CoV-2 variants (dated by TCRdb to the early 2020s). For context, the study as a whole: Sequencing of the TCRbeta repertoire served to evaluate the specificity and breadth of SARS-CoV-2-reactive T cell receptors following Ad26.COV2.S vaccination. The TCR-sequenced set comprised approximately 30 samples: about 19 Ad26.COV2.S vaccine recipients, 5 placebo recipients and 8 SARS-CoV-2 convalescent individuals. The study at large found these results: After vaccination, substantial breadth of spike-specific CD8+ and CD4+ T cell responses was reported. Non-spike TCR breadth was comparable between vaccine and placebo recipients, consistent with the vaccine containing only spike. Higher spike-specific TCR breadth was observed in Ad26.COV2.S recipients than in placebo recipients (P = 0.0014). It was noted by the authors that total T cell responses may have been underestimated by the TCR breadth and depth analyses.

Worth noting for this clone: Its target antigen remains unknown. No qualities accompany the bases; no much larger clone lies one base away.

In light of the paper, this sample's time point label describes: individuals recovered from natural SARS-CoV-2 infection. The germline V and J ends show losses of 0 bases and 9 bases respectively, and no gene match explains 7 bases of the junction. The CDR3 measures 16 amino acids from cysteine to phenylalanine. This entry keeps only the CDR3 DNA: 48 bases, framed from base 1. Reading the germline V gene gives CDR1 MGHRA and CDR2 YSYEKL. The immunoSEQ Assay was used to sequence TCRbeta CDR3 regions. After extraction, genomic DNA underwent amplification by bias-controlled multiplex PCR, followed by high-throughput sequencing. Regarding the original processing steps: To quantify the absolute abundance of every unique TCRbeta CDR3 region, sequences were collapsed and filtered. T cell fraction was estimated by normalization of TCRbeta template counts to usable DNA, with usable DNA being measured through amplification of reference genes present in all nucleated cells. Repertoire TCRs were annotated as SARS-CoV-2-specific by exact matching of V gene, CDR3 amino acid sequence and J gene to a known reactive TCR set. MIRA supplied the reference SARS-CoV-2 TCR set, which was filtered for enrichment in COVID-19-positive ImmuneCODE repertoires so that public or cross-reactive TCRs were removed. Based on the MIRA antigens, annotated TCRs were further analysed at the level of specific ORF or position within ORF. Breadth was defined as annotated unique rearrangements over total unique productive rearrangements; depth was the summed frequency of those rearrangements. TCR breadth was compared between groups using two-sided Wilcoxon rank-sum tests. Held by TCRdb, this immuneACCESS table contains in-frame sequences only and omits some clones. Under half of the omission traces to an unresolved V gene where checked; the cause of the rest is unknown. The DNA was the basis for D and trimming; V, J and clone size are from that table. A total of around 350,000 clones appear in this sample, 92% of them only once. Roughly 3.9% of the sample goes to the ten largest clones.

The rearranged chain carries TRBV4-1 and TRBJ1-4; TRBD1 lines up with 10 middle nucleotides. The sequence was obtained from a human donor who had recovered from COVID-19. The specimen comprised peripheral blood, sampled after recovery from COVID-19. CDR3 region: CASSQEPGQGRKKLFF. In nucleotides, the sequence is TGCGCCAGCAGCCAAGAACCGGGACAGGGGCGGAAAAAACTGTTTTTT.